This T cell receptor beta chain was recovered during a study of shared clonotypes between healthy human individuals. Broader study findings: Of the naive CD4 clonotypes, around 5% were shared across a handful of donors. Generation probabilities of non-shared clonotypes were lower (relative to those shared by all four donors).

Germline V gene lookup returns CDR1 KGHSH and CDR2 LQKENI. The CDR3 runs to 15 residues. After removal of 5 bases from V and 3 bases from J, the junction contained 7 bases not matched to a gene. The data were produced by immunoSEQ multiplex PCR, yet TCRdb's version contains in-frame clones alone and is incomplete. The sample lists 950,000 to 1,100,000 clones, around 78% occurring once. Note on this clone: Its matching antigen is unknown. The identical CDR3 is also encoded by other nucleotide sequences in the sample.

Sequenced input: memory CD4+ T cells from PBMCs. Specified subset: CD45RA-negative fraction. The TCR comes from a man between 18 and 35 years old in good health. Some clones in this sample may be carry-over from other donors' samples. The chain is built from TRBV18 and TRBJ2-3, with 8 bases that match TRBD1. The CDR3 bases are TGTGCCAGCTCATCTAGACAGGGGAAAACAGATACGCAGTATTTT. Residues: CASSSRQGKTDTQYF. The entire variable domain, with the rest obtained from reference TRBV18 and TRBJ2-3, is as follows: NAGVMQNPRHLVRRRGQEARLRCSPMKGHSHVYWYRQLPEEGLKFMVYLQKENIIDESGMPKERFSAEFPKEGPSILRIQQVVRGDSAAYFCASSSRQGKTDTQYFGPGTRLTVL.